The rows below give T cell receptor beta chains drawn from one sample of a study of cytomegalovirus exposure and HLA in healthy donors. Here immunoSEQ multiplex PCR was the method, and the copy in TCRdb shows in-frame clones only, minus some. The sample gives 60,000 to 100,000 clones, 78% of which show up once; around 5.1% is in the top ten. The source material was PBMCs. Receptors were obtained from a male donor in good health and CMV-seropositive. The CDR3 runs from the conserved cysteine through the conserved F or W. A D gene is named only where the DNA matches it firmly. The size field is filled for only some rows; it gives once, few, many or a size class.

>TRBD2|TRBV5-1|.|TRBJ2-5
CATTDLSGSAETKYF
TGCGCCACCACTGACTTAAGCGGGAGTGCGGAGACCAAGTACTTC
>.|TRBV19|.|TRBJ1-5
CASNLGGHKPQHF
TGTGCCAGTAATCTCGGGGGGCATAAGCCCCAGCATTTT
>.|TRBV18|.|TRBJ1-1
CASSPPAMRWNTEAFF
TGTGCCAGCTCACCACCTGCTATGAGGTGGAACACTGAAGCTTTCTTT
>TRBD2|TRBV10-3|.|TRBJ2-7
CAITPILAGVGEQYF
TGTGCCATCACCCCGATTTTAGCGGGAGTTGGCGAGCAGTACTTC
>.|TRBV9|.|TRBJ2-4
CASSADQYRGLGGKNIQYF
TGTGCCAGCAGCGCAGACCAATACAGGGGACTAGGCGGCAAAAACATTCAGTACTTC
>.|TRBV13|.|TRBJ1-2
CASSLLPGEGYTF
TGTGCCAGCAGCTTACTGCCGGGTGAGGGCTACACCTTC
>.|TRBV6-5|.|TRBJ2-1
CASSYDIYNEQFF
TGTGCCAGCAGTTACGACATCTACAATGAGCAGTTCTTC
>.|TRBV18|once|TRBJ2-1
CASSGSRNEQFF
TGTGCCAGCTCAGGCTCGAGGAATGAGCAGTTCTTC
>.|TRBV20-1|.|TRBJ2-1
CSARSVYEQFF
TGCAGTGCTAGGTCGGTCTATGAGCAGTTCTTC
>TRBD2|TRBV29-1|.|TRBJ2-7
CSAGGDMRGDEQYF
TGCAGCGCCGGGGGGGACATGAGAGGTGACGAGCAGTACTTC
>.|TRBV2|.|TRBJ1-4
CATLRPGSTNEKLFF
TGTGCCACTCTCAGGCCGGGATCAACTAATGAAAAACTGTTTTTT
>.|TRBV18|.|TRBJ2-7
CASSPPGSYEQYF
TGTGCCAGCTCACCGCCAGGGTCCTACGAGCAGTACTTC
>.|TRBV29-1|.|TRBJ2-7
CSVGAGPDYYEQYF
TGCAGCGTTGGGGCGGGACCCGATTACTACGAGCAGTACTTC
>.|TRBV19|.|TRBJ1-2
CASSSGFNYGYTF
TGTGCCAGTAGTTCGGGGTTTAACTATGGCTACACCTTC
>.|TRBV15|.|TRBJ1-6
CATSRGPQENNSPLHF
TGTGCCACCAGCAGAGGTCCTCAGGAAAATAATTCACCCCTCCACTTT
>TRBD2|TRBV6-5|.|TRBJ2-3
CATAWRGGSDTQYF
TGTGCCACCGCGTGGCGGGGGGGCTCAGATACGCAGTATTTT
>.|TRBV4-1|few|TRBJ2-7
CASSQGNLYRDFSYEQYF
TGCGCCAGCAGCCAAGGAAACTTATACCGGGACTTCTCCTACGAGCAGTACTTC
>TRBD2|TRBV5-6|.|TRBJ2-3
CASSLVGTRGTDTQYF
TGTGCCAGCAGCTTGGTTGGGACTAGAGGCACAGATACGCAGTATTTT
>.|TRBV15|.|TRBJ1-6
CATRGSSYNSPLHF
TGTGCCACCCGGGGGAGCTCCTATAATTCACCCCTCCACTTT
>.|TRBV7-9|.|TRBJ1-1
CASSLGHSNTEAFF
TGTGCCAGCAGCTTAGGTCATTCGAACACTGAAGCTTTCTTT
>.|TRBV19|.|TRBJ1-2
CAGGQPWDYGYTF
TGTGCCGGCGGACAGCCTTGGGACTATGGCTACACCTTC
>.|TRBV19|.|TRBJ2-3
CASSRGADTQYF
TGTGCCAGTAGCAGGGGGGCAGATACGCAGTATTTT
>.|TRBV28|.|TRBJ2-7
CASSYGVSYEQYF
TGTGCCAGCAGTTACGGGGTATCCTACGAGCAGTACTTC